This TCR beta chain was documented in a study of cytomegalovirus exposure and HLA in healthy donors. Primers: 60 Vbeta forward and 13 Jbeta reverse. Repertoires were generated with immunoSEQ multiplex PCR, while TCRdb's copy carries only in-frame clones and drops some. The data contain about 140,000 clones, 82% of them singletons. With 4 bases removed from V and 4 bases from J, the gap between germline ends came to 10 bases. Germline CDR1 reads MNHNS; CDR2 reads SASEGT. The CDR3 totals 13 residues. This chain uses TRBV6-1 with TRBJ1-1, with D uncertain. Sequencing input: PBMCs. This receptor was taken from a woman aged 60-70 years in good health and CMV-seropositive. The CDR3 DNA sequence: TGTGCCAGCAGTGTCGGCGCGGCCACTGAAGCTTTCTTT. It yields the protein CASSVGAATEAFF.